These 27 T cell receptor beta chains were sequenced from one sample in a study of Graves' ophthalmopathy and Graves' hyperthyroidism. Beta-chain TCR CDR3 regions were amplified from RNA transcripts. First-round RT-PCR employed HTBI primers, with a second-round multiplex PCR after it. A single record per CDR3 protein comes from TCRdb applying MiXCR to the multiplex PCR reads. Here the sample spans 500,000 to 700,000 distinct CDR3 sequences, under 40% being singletons. The sequencing sample was made of peripheral blood or thyroid tissue (not recorded which). Every receptor here comes from an adult man with Graves' hyperthyroidism.

Ten or more counts support this clonotype. The CDR3 reads CASRGSHQETQYF. The CDR3 DNA reads as TGTGCCAGCAGGGGGAGTCACCAAGAGACCCAGTACTTC. The rearrangement joins TRBV12-3 or TRBV12-4 to TRBJ2-5; possibly TRBD2 for D (5 bases). This CDR3 has 13 amino acids. V was shortened by 6 bases and J by 0 bases, with 8 bases between the two germline ends.

In its sample, this clonotype was seen many times. The CDR3 spells CASSLRPGLHSYEQYF. CDR3 coding DNA: TGTGCCAGCAGCTTGCGCCCGGGACTGCACTCCTACGAGCAGTACTTC. The rearrangement links TRBV5-6 to TRBJ2-7; TRBD2 might be the D (6 bases). The CDR3 spans 16 residues. From germline, CDR1 is SGHDT and CDR2 YYEEEE. Between the trimmed V and J ends, which lost 1 base and 0 bases, there was a span of 14 bases.

About this clonotype: The CDR3 does not close with the conserved phenylalanine or tryptophan, likely indicating a read error. It is unclear where the CDR3 begins or ends on the DNA, so no DNA is shown, and the CDR3 is as TCRdb lists it. J is TRBJ1-1 and V is TRBV29-1; the table calls TRBD1, which could not be checked here. Germline V gives CDR1 SQVTM, CDR2 ANQGSEA. The CDR3 contains 9 residues when both ends are counted. The CDR3 reads CSVEQGSDY.

The CDR3 nucleotides read TGTGCCAGCAGCTTAGGTATGGGCTACGAGCAGTACTTC. Translating it yields CASSLGMGYEQYF. The chain joins TRBV7-2 to TRBJ2-7; no clear D. Germline V gene sequence: CDR1 SGHTA, CDR2 FQGNSA. The length of the CDR3 is 13 residues. V lost 1 base to trimming and J lost 3 bases, with 7 bases between them.

This clonotype came up many times. In nucleotides, the CDR3 is TGTGCCAGCGCGACGGGGGTAAAGTACGAGCAGTACTTC. This translates into CASATGVKYEQYF. This chain joins TRBV5-4 and TRBJ2-7, with D possibly being TRBD2 (6 bases). The CDR3 is 13 amino acids. Germline V gene sequence: CDR1 SGHNT, CDR2 YYREEE (reference sequence). The ends were cut back, 7 bases at V and 4 bases at J, with 15 bases in the middle.

A few counts support this clonotype. This chain uses TRBV6-5 with TRBJ1-1, with D tentatively TRBD1 (6 bases). V lost 7 bases to trimming and J lost 0 bases, with 18 bases between them. The CDR3 is 16 residues long. The germline gives CDR1 MNHEY, CDR2 SVGAGI. CDR3 protein: CASNRQDSKMNTEAFF. Written as DNA, the CDR3 is TGTGCCAGCAATCGACAGGACAGTAAAATGAACACTGAAGCTTTCTTT.

This chain joins TRBV7-9 and TRBJ2-7; perhaps TRBD1 as D (6 bases). Trimming removed 7 bases at V and 3 bases at J, with 34 bases between. CDR1 and CDR2 (germline): SEHNR, FQNEAQ (reference sequence). The CDR3 consists of 20 residues. Here the CDR3 reads CASNSFSTPLDRQKHYEQYF. The CDR3 DNA reads TGTGCCAGCAACTCCTTTAGTACTCCCCTGGACAGACAAAAACACTACGAGCAGTACTTC.

This clonotype was counted between two and nine times. The CDR3 protein is CATSREGVSYEQYF. CDR3 nucleotide sequence: TGTGCCACCAGCAGAGAAGGGGTCTCCTACGAGCAGTACTTC. The V and J genes are TRBV15 and TRBJ2-7; D may be TRBD1 (5 bases). The CDR3 runs 14 residues. V was clipped by 0 bases and J by 0 bases, with 6 bases between them. Per germline, CDR1 LNHNV and CDR2 YYDKDF (reference sequence).

As for this clonotype: This may come from a read error, since a much larger clone is one base off. The CDR3: CANSYSILGTGELFF. CDR3 nucleotides: TGTGCCAACAGTTACTCGATCTTAGGCACCGGGGAGCTGTTTTTT. This chain uses TRBV10-3 with TRBJ2-2; D not certain. In germline, CDR1 is ENHRY, CDR2 SYGVKD. The CDR3 sequence is 15 residues long.

This clonotype was observed at least ten times. This chain connects TRBV24-1 to TRBJ2-2; 9 bases match TRBD1. Germline V gene lookup returns CDR1 KGHDR and CDR2 SFDVKD. The junction had 4 bases not matched to a gene; V was cut back by 4 bases and J by 5 bases. This CDR3 has 15 amino acids. The CDR3 DNA sequence: TGTGCCACCAGTGACTTGACAGGGGGGACCGGGGAGCTGTTTTTT. Translated: CATSDLTGGTGELFF.

As concerns this clonotype: Lacking the conserved final phenylalanine or tryptophan, this CDR3 likely reflects a read error. It is unclear where the CDR3 begins or ends on the DNA, so no DNA is shown, and the CDR3 is as TCRdb lists it. The chain uses TRBV7-6 and TRBJ2-2. Germline V CDR1 and CDR2: SGHVS, FNYEAQ. The CDR3 is made up of 13 amino acids, end residues included. The CDR3 sequence is CASSLLVTGELLL.

Details on this clonotype: At one end the junction does not follow the germline gene, possibly because of a read error. The chain recombines TRBV7-7 with TRBJ1-6; TRBD1 matches 8 bases. The germline V gene encodes CDR1 SSHAT and CDR2 FNYEAQ (reference sequence). The CDR3 consists of 19 residues. The CDR3 nucleotides are TGTGCTAGCACCCGCGACACCGGACAGGGACCTCCTCGGAATTCACCCCTCCACTTT. The encoded protein is CASTRDTGQGPPRNSPLHF.

The V and J genes are TRBV7-2 and TRBJ2-2; no firm D call. V was shortened by 3 bases and J by 7 bases, with 6 bases between the two germline ends. This CDR3 comprises 12 residues. CDR1 is SGHTA, CDR2 FQGNSA, per germline. CDR3 in amino acids: CASSFMSGELFF. The CDR3 coding sequence is TGTGCCAGCAGCTTTATGAGCGGGGAGCTGTTTTTT.

This chain links TRBV12-3 or TRBV12-4 with TRBJ1-2; 11 positions match TRBD1. The CDR3 is made up of 15 amino acids. J lost 5 bases, V lost 6 bases, and 8 bases had no gene match. CDR3 nucleotide sequence: TGTGCCAGCAGCGACCCCGGGACAGGGGGATATGGCTACACCTTC. Its protein product is CASSDPGTGGYGYTF.

This clonotype was observed at least ten times. The V and J genes are TRBV29-1 and TRBJ1-2; the match to TRBD1 covers 8 bases. Germline assignment: CDR1 SQVTM and CDR2 ANQGSEA. V was clipped by 0 bases and J by 8 bases; unmatched bases: 8. The CDR3 is 14 residues long. The chain's CDR3 is CSVEDWTGKRGYTF. CDR3 coding DNA: TGCAGCGTTGAAGATTGGACAGGGAAGAGAGGCTACACCTTC.

This clonotype has only a few counts. This may be a read error, as it is one base from a much larger clone. In nucleotides, the CDR3 is TGTGCCAGCGGTAACAGGGGCTACGAGCAGTACTTC. This translates into CASGNRGYEQYF. The J gene is TRBJ2-7, the V gene TRBV5-5, with 7 bases that match TRBD1. The junction had 4 bases not matched to a gene; V was cut back by 7 bases and J by 3 bases. This CDR3 contains 12 residues. Germline-derived CDR1 and CDR2 are SGHKS and YYEKEE (reference sequence).

The sample holds many counts of this clonotype. The chain recombines TRBV6-5 with TRBJ2-5, with D unclear. V shed 2 bases and J shed 2 bases, with 9 bases lying between them. Germline-derived CDR1 and CDR2 are MNHEY and SVGAGI. This CDR3 spans 14 amino acids. CDR3 region: CASSYRQKQETQYF. The CDR3 nucleotides read TGTGCCAGCAGTTACCGGCAGAAGCAAGAGACCCAGTACTTC.

This clonotype has a count of ten or more. The chain carries TRBV24-1 and TRBJ2-5; TRBD2 is a possible D gene (5 bases). The V gene's germline CDR1 is KGHDR and CDR2 SFDVKD. This CDR3 spans 14 amino acids. Deletions cut 9 bases from V and 5 bases from J, with 18 bases between. The CDR3 nucleotides are TGTGCCACCTCGGACCCTCTAGCCGCCGAGACCCAGTACTTC. Its protein is CATSDPLAAETQYF.

A few counts support this clonotype. The V and J genes are TRBV4-1 and TRBJ1-5; possible D gene TRBD1, 6 bases. CDR1 is MGHRA and CDR2 is YSYEKL in the germline V gene. The V gene lost 0 bases and the J gene lost 2 bases, with 14 bases spanning the gap. The CDR3 runs to 17 residues. The CDR3 DNA reads TGCGCCAGCAGCCAAGATCGAGGGGCAGGGGGCAATCAGCCCCAGCATTTT. Protein sequence: CASSQDRGAGGNQPQHF.

This rearrangement joins TRBV29-1 to TRBJ2-5; D gene unclear. The CDR3 has 11 residues. Per germline, CDR1 SQVTM and CDR2 ANQGSEA. Trimming pared 8 bases from V and 4 bases from J, leaving 11 bases between. The DNA of the CDR3 is TGCAGCAGGGAAGGGCGAGAGACCCAGTACTTC. Translation gives CSREGRETQYF.

This chain uses TRBV9 with TRBJ1-1; TRBD1 aligns across 7 bases. This CDR3 comprises 13 residues. Germline V gene sequence: CDR1 SGDLS, CDR2 YYNGEE. The J segment lost 7 bases and the V segment lost 4 bases, leaving 7 bases of the junction unmatched. In DNA form, the CDR3 reads TGTGCCAGCAGCCGCCCAGGACAGGATGAAGCTTTCTTT. Its translation is CASSRPGQDEAFF.

The gene calls are TRBV7-2 and TRBJ2-1; D is unresolved. From germline, CDR1 is SGHTA and CDR2 FQGNSA. Trimming stripped 1 base from V and 2 bases from J, with 9 bases between. The CDR3 has 15 residues. For the CDR3, the DNA is TGTGCCAGCAGCTTAGATGGGTCGGCCTACAATGAGCAGTTCTTC. Translating gives CASSLDGSAYNEQFF.

This clonotype was seen ten or more times. The chain recombines TRBV12-3 or TRBV12-4 with TRBJ2-2, with a weak D call TRBD2 (5 bases). V was trimmed by 5 bases and J by 3 bases, leaving 7 bases between them. The CDR3 totals 13 residues. The CDR3, as DNA: TGTGCCAGCAGTGCTAGCTACACCGGGGAGCTGTTTTTT. Translating it yields CASSASYTGELFF.

This clonotype was recorded many times. This sequence joins TRBV6-1 and TRBJ1-2, with D hard to call. Trimming took off 3 bases at V and 7 bases at J, with 12 bases between the two ends. CDR3 length: 13 residues. Germline V gives CDR1 MNHNS, CDR2 SASEGT. The CDR3 DNA reads TGTGCCAGCAGTGATGGAGGTGATCGTGGCTACACCTTC. Its protein is CASSDGGDRGYTF.

This clonotype was counted many times. V gene TRBV12-3 or TRBV12-4 combines with J gene TRBJ2-7, with D possibly being TRBD2 (7 bases). V was trimmed by 1 base and J by 11 bases, leaving 15 bases between them. The CDR3 totals 13 residues. In DNA form, the CDR3 reads TGTGCCAGCAGTTTAGAGGGGACGGGGGGCAAGTACTTC. Encoded protein: CASSLEGTGGKYF.

This clonotype showed up just a few times. CDR3 DNA: TGTGCCTGGAGCCTCCAGGGTCTACGCAATCAGCCCCAGCATTTT. Encoded protein: CAWSLQGLRNQPQHF. The chain has TRBV7-8 and TRBJ1-5, with D tentatively TRBD1 (5 bases). In germline, CDR1 is SGHVS, CDR2 FQNEAQ. V was trimmed by 11 bases and J by 2 bases, leaving 19 bases between them. The CDR3 is made up of 15 amino acids.

The sample holds many counts of this clonotype. The chain couples TRBV10-3 to TRBJ2-2; 9 bases are a match to TRBD2. Germline V gives CDR1 ENHRY, CDR2 SYGVKD. Trimming cost V 2 bases and J 4 bases; bases outside gene matches: 8. The CDR3 has 17 amino acids. The CDR3 bases are TGTGCCATCAGTGAGAGAACAGCGGGAGGCGTCACCGGGGAGCTGTTTTTT. Protein: CAISERTAGGVTGELFF.